The 2 T cell receptor beta chains below were found in one sample sequenced in a study of a mutant IDH1 vaccine in newly diagnosed glioma. Data came from immunoSEQ multiplex PCR; TCRdb stores just in-frame clones and leaves some out. This sample has around 94,000 clones, with about nine tenths found just once. No antigen has been assigned to these receptors. Noted time point: week 47, end of study. All doses held 300 ug of mutant IDH1 20-mer peptide, with topical imiquimod. The source was PBMCs, collected from a glioma patient whose treatment included an IDH1 peptide vaccine. All receptors derive from a woman between 50 and 59 years old with glioma.

The chain couples TRBV11-2 to TRBJ2-3, with D hard to call. The V end was cut by 1 base, the J end by 4 bases, with 12 bases between. The CDR3 sequence is 15 residues long. Germline V lookup: CDR1 SGHAT, CDR2 FQNNGV. The CDR3, as DNA: TGTGCCAGCAGCTTAGGGTGGGCTCGAGCAGATACGCAGTATTTT. It codes for CASSLGWARADTQYF.

This clone occurred once. CDR3 in amino acids: CASSDRAGVAGELFF. CDR3 DNA sequence: TGTGCCAGCAGCGACAGGGCTGGGGTCGCCGGGGAGCTGTTTTTT. The rearrangement uses TRBV7-9 and TRBJ2-2; 7 bases line up with TRBD1. V shed 5 bases and J 6 bases; nucleotides not matched to a gene: 9. CDR1 is SEHNR, CDR2 FQNEAQ, per germline (reference sequence). CDR3 length equals 15 residues.